This TCR beta chain is drawn from a study of blood T cell repertoires in COVID-19. Study details: Sites across the United States, Italy and Spain contributed samples from acute and convalescent COVID-19.

Authors' processing steps: The authors estimated nucleated cell counts from reference gene primer amplification. Using immunoSEQ multiplex PCR, the repertoire was profiled, and TCRdb retains in-frame clones only, with some absent. V, J and clone size are taken as reported in that table, and D and trimming were inferred from the DNA itself. The data hold hundreds of thousands of clones, with roughly 80% observed a single time. With 6 bases removed from V and 6 bases from J, the gap between germline ends came to 17 bases. Germline V CDR1 and CDR2: SNHLY, FYNNEI. The CDR3 runs to 15 residues. The TCR sequence derives from a woman aged 50 to 65 with active or convalescent COVID-19. The rearrangement links TRBV2 to TRBJ2-2; D is perhaps TRBD2 (6 bases). The material sequenced was peripheral blood. The CDR3 DNA reads TGTGCCAGCAGCAAAGGACTAAGCGGCGCCGGGGAGCTGTTTTTT. It codes for CASSKGLSGAGELFF.